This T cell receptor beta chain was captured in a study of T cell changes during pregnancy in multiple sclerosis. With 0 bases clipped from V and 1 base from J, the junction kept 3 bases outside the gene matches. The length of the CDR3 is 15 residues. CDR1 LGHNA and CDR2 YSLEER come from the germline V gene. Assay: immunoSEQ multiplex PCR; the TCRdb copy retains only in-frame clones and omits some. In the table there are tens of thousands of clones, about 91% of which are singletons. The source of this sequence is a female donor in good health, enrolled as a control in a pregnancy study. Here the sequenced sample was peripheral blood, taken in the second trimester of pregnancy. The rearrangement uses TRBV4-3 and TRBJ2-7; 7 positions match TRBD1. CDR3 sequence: CASSQEEGASYEQYF. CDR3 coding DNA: TGCGCCAGCAGCCAAGAAGAGGGGGCGTCCTACGAGCAGTACTTC.